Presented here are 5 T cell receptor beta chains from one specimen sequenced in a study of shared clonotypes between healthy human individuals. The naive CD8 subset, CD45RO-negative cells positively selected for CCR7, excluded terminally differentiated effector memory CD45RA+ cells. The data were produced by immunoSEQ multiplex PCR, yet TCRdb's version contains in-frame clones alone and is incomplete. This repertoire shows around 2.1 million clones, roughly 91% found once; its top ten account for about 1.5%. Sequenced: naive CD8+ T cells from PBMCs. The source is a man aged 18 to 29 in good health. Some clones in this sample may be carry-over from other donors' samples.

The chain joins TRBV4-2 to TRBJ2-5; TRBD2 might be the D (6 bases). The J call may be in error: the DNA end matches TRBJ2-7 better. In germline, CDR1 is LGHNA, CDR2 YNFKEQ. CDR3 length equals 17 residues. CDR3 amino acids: CASSQDRNIAENYEQYF. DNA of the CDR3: TGTGCCAGCAGCCAGGACCGAAATATAGCGGAAAACTACGAGCAGTACTTC.

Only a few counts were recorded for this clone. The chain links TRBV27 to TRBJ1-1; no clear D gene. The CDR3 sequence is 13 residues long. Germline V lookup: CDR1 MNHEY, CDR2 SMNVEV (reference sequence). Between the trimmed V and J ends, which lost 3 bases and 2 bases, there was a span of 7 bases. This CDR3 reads CASSFHNNTEAFF. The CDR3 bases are TGTGCCAGCAGTTTCCACAACAACACTGAAGCTTTCTTT.

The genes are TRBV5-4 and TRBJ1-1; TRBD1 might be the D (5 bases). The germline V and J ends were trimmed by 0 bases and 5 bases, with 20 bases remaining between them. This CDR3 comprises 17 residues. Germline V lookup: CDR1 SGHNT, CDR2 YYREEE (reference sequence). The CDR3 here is CASSLAEEAGLGTEAFF. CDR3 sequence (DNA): TGTGCCAGCAGCTTGGCCGAGGAGGCAGGGTTAGGGACTGAAGCTTTCTTT.

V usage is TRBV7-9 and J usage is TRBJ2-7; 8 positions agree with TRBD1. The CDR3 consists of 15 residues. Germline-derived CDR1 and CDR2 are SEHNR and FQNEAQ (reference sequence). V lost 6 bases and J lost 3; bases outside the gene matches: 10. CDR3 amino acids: CASSPGQGIYYEQYF. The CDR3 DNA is TGTGCCAGCAGTCCAGGACAGGGTATCTACTACGAGCAGTACTTC.

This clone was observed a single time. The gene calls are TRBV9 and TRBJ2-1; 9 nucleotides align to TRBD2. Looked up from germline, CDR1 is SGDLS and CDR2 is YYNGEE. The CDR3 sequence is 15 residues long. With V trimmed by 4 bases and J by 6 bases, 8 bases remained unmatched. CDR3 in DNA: TGTGCCAGCAGCCGAGCGGGACTAGCTCCCAATGAGCAGTTCTTC. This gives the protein CASSRAGLAPNEQFF.